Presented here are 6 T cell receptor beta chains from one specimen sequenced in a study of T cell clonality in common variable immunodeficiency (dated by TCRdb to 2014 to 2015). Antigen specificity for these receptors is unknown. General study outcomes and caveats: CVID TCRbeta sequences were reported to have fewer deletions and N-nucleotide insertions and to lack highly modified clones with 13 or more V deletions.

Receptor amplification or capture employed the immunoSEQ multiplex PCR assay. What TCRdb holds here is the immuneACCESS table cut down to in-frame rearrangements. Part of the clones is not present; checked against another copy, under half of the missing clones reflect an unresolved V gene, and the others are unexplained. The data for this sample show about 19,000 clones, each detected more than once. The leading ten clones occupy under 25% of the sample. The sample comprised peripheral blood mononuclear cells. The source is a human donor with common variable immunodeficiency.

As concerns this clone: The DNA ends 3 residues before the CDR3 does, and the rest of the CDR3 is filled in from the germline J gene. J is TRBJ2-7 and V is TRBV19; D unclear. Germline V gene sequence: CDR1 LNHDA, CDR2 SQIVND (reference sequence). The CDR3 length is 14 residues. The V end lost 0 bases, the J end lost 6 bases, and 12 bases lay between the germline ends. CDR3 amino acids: CASSIDRSISEQYF. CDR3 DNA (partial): TGTGCCAGTAGTATAGATCGAAGTATTAGCGAG.

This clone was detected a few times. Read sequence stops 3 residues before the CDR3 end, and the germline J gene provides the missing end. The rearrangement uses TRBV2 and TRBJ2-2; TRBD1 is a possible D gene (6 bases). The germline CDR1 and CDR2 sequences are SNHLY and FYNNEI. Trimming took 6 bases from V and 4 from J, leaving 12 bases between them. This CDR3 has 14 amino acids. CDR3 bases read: TGTGCCAGCAGGACACAGGGTGGCACCGGGGAG. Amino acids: CASRTQGGTGE. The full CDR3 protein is CASRTQGGTGELFF.

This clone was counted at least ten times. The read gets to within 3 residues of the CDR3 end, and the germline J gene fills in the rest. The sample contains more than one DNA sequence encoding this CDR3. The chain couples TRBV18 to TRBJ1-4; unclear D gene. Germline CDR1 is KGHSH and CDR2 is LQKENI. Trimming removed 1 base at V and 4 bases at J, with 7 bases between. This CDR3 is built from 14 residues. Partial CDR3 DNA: TGTGCCAGCTCACCACGTGCCTATAATGAAAAA. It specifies CASSPRAYNEK. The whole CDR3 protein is CASSPRAYNEKLFF.

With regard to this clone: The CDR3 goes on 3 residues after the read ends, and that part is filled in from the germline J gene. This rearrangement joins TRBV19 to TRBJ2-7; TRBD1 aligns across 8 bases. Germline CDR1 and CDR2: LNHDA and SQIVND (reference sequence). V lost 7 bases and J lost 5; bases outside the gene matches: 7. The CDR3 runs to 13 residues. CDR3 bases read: TGTGCCAGTACCGGGCCAGGGGGCCACGAG. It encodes CASTGPGGHE. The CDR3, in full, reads CASTGPGGHEQYF.

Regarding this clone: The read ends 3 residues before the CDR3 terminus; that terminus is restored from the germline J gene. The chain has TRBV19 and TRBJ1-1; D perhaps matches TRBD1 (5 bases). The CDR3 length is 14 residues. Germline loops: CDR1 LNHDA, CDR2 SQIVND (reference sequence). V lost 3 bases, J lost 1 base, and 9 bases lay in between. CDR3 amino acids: CASSMGQTNTEAFF. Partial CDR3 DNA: TGTGCCAGTAGTATGGGGCAGACGAACACTGAA.

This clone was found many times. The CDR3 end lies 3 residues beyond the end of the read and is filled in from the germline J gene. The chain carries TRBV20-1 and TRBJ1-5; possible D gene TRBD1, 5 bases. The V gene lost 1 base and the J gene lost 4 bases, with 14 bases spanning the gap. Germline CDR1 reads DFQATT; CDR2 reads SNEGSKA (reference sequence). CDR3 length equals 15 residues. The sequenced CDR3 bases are TGCAGTGCTAGAGTATCGGGACTTTCTAATCAGCCC. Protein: CSARVSGLSNQP. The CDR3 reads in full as CSARVSGLSNQPQHF.